This T cell receptor (beta chain) is from a study of blood T cell repertoires in COVID-19. TCRdb's table, derived via immunoSEQ multiplex PCR, lists solely in-frame clones and lacks some. The sample consists of approximately 340,000 clones, roughly 86% of them appearing once. Sequencing used peripheral blood. The origin of this receptor is a man aged 25-40 years with COVID-19, enrolled during active disease.

This chain's CDR3 is CASSSFAGDRESNQPQHF. CDR3 bases: TGTGCCAGCAGCTCCTTCGCAGGGGACAGGGAGAGCAATCAGCCCCAGCATTTT. This chain links TRBV5-8 with TRBJ1-5, with 9 nucleotides matching TRBD1. V was pared by 3 bases and J by 1 base, with 11 bases of the junction left unmatched. The V gene's germline CDR1 is SGHTS and CDR2 YDEGEE. This CDR3 is 18 amino acids long.